The 30 T cell receptor beta chains presented below share a single source sample, sequenced in a study of blood T cell repertoires in COVID-19. The method was immunoSEQ multiplex PCR; TCRdb's version includes in-frame clones alone and lacks a portion of them. The data show approximately 72,000 clones, with around nine tenths seen just once and 1.1% to 1.5% held by the top ten. Sequenced material: peripheral blood. The source of these receptors is a man aged 55-75 years with acute or convalescent COVID-19.

This sequence joins TRBV2 and TRBJ1-3; no reliable D call. The CDR3 runs to 15 residues. Looked up from germline, CDR1 is SNHLY and CDR2 is FYNNEI. Trimming took 5 bases from V and 3 from J, leaving 14 bases between them. The CDR3 loop reads CASSYREPLGNTIYF. The CDR3 region has the DNA TGTGCCAGCAGTTACCGGGAGCCTCTTGGAAACACCATATATTTT. The entire variable domain, with the rest obtained from reference TRBV2 and TRBJ1-3, is as follows: EPEVTQTPSHQVTQMGQEVILRCVPISNHLYFYWYRQILGQKVEFLVSFYNNEISEKSEIFDDQFSVERPDGSNFTLKIRSTKLEDSAMYFCASSYREPLGNTIYFGEGSWLTVV.

Details on this clone: One junction end does not reproduce the germline sequence, and a read error may be involved. Other DNA sequences within the sample encode an identical CDR3. The chain uses TRBV5-8 and TRBJ2-7; no clear D gene. Germline V gene sequence: CDR1 SGHTS, CDR2 YDEGEE. This CDR3 has 16 residues. CDR3 sequence: CASSLEVRHLSYEQYF. The CDR3 DNA is TGTGCCAGTAGCTTGGAAGTGCGACATTTGTCCTACGAGCAGTACTTC.

The chain has TRBV5-3 and TRBJ1-1; D remains ambiguous. TRBV5-3 is classed as an ORF, of uncertain function. With 4 bases removed from V and 5 bases from J, the gap between germline ends came to 6 bases. The CDR3 totals 11 residues. DNA for the CDR3: TGTGCCAGAAGCCTTCGGACTGAAGCTTTCTTT. This encodes CARSLRTEAFF.

The chain carries TRBV6-1 and TRBJ2-7, with 7 bases lining up with TRBD1. The CDR3 loop spans 15 amino acids. The ends lost 2 bases at V and 7 bases at J; junction bases unmatched: 11. Germline CDR1 MNHNS, CDR2 SASEGT. The CDR3 DNA is TGTGCCAGCAGTGAATGGCTAGGGGGCTTAGGGGAGCAGTACTTC. Residues: CASSEWLGGLGEQYF.

The chain carries TRBV15 and TRBJ1-4; maybe TRBD1 (6 bases). The germline V and J ends were trimmed by 5 bases and 0 bases, with 13 bases remaining between them. The CDR3 contains 16 residues. CDR1 and CDR2 (germline): LNHNV, YYDKDF (reference sequence). The CDR3 region is CATSRDILPTNEKLFF. CDR3 nucleotide sequence: TGTGCCACCAGCCGGGACATTCTTCCAACTAATGAAAAACTGTTTTTT.

The genes are TRBV5-4 and TRBJ2-2; D uncertain. V lost 0 bases and J lost 1, with 10 bases in between. Germline CDR1 is SGHNT and CDR2 is YYREEE (reference sequence). This CDR3 is built from 16 residues. The CDR3: CASSLGQWRNTGELFF. The DNA for the CDR3 is TGTGCCAGCAGCTTGGGGCAGTGGAGGAACACCGGGGAGCTGTTTTTT.

The chain links TRBV19 to TRBJ1-1; D uncertain. Germline V gene lookup returns CDR1 LNHDA and CDR2 SQIVND (reference sequence). The ends were cut back, 6 bases at V and 0 bases at J, with 11 bases in the middle. The CDR3 consists of 14 residues. DNA of the CDR3: TGTGCCAGTAGGACGCGGGGATTGAACACTGAAGCTTTCTTT. Residues: CASRTRGLNTEAFF.

The rearrangement uses TRBV3-1 (or the pseudogene TRBV3-2) and TRBJ1-1; the match to TRBD1 covers 9 bases. Germline lookup yields CDR1 LGHDT and CDR2 YNNKEL (reference sequence). After removal of 6 bases from V and 8 bases from J, the junction contained 4 bases not matched to a gene. CDR3 length: 12 residues. The CDR3 spells CASRPDRGEAFF. CDR3 DNA sequence: TGTGCCAGCAGACCCGACAGGGGGGAAGCTTTCTTT.

The gene calls are TRBV9 and TRBJ2-3; the D gene is possibly TRBD2 (6 bases). The CDR3 has 17 amino acids. V was cut by 0 bases and J by 6 bases, with 20 bases left in between. Germline V gene lookup returns CDR1 SGDLS and CDR2 YYNGEE. The CDR3 sequence is CASSVVPSGRPGDTQYF. The CDR3, as DNA: TGTGCCAGCAGCGTAGTTCCCAGCGGGCGACCTGGCGATACGCAGTATTTT.

This clone was seen a handful of times. The chain joins TRBV6-1 to TRBJ2-1; D is possibly TRBD1 (5 bases). Germline V gene lookup returns CDR1 MNHNS and CDR2 SASEGT. Trimming pared 0 bases from V and 4 bases from J, leaving 13 bases between. CDR3 size: 16 residues. The chain's CDR3 is CASSEARQGPYNEQFF. CDR3 nucleotide sequence: TGTGCCAGCAGTGAAGCGCGGCAGGGCCCTTACAATGAGCAGTTCTTC.

This chain uses TRBV12-3 or TRBV12-4 with TRBJ1-3; no reliable D call. Trimming cost V 3 bases and J 5 bases, with 8 bases left between them. The CDR3 spans 13 residues. In nucleotides, the CDR3 is TGTGCCAGCAGTTTTCTGGCTCGAAACACCATATATTTT. This gives the protein CASSFLARNTIYF.

The chain has TRBV5-1 and TRBJ2-7, with 7 bases that match TRBD2. Germline V lookup: CDR1 SGHRS, CDR2 YFSETQ. This CDR3 is 15 amino acids long. The V segment lost 4 bases and the J segment 0 bases; nucleotides outside the gene matches: 7. This chain's CDR3 is CASSPPRGDSYEQYF. The CDR3 nucleotides read TGCGCCAGCAGCCCTCCACGGGGGGACTCCTACGAGCAGTACTTC.

This clone appeared once. CDR3 sequence reads: CASRRRGDRVVYGYGYTF. In DNA, the CDR3 is TGTGCCAGCAGACGACGGGGGGACAGGGTCGTTTATGGCTATGGCTACACCTTC. This chain connects TRBV27 to TRBJ1-2; the match to TRBD1 covers 9 bases. CDR3 length equals 18 residues. Germline trimming cut 6 bases from V and 4 bases from J; bases unmatched to any gene: 18. CDR1 MNHEY and CDR2 SMNVEV come from the germline V gene (reference sequence).

The chain couples TRBV9 to TRBJ1-2; D is undetermined. The CDR3 covers 15 residues. Per the germline V gene, CDR1 is SGDLS and CDR2 is YYNGEE. V was cut by 0 bases and J by 4 bases, with 13 bases left in between. The CDR3 loop reads CASSVGADGVYGYTF. CDR3 nucleotides: TGTGCCAGCAGCGTAGGAGCCGACGGGGTCTATGGCTACACCTTC.

This chain joins TRBV5-1 and TRBJ2-7; D not certain. The CDR3 is 15 residues long. CDR1 is SGHRS and CDR2 is YFSETQ in the germline V gene. Trimming pared 0 bases from V and 6 bases from J, leaving 16 bases between. The CDR3 region has the DNA TGCGCCAGCAGCTTGGCTGGGCTTCCCTCTACCGAGCAGTACTTC. Encoded protein: CASSLAGLPSTEQYF. The full variable domain, rest sourced from reference TRBV5-1 and TRBJ2-7, is KAGVTQTPRYLIKTRGQQVTLSCSPISGHRSVSWYQQTPGQGLQFLFEYFSETQRNKGNFPGRFSGRQFSNSRSEMNVSTLELGDSALYLCASSLAGLPSTEQYFGPGTRLTVT.

In this sample, this clone turned up once. The rearrangement uses TRBV6-5 and TRBJ2-7, with D hard to call. This CDR3 region has 13 residues. Trimming pared 6 bases from V and 3 bases from J, leaving 12 bases between. Germline lookup yields CDR1 MNHEY and CDR2 SVGAGI. CDR3 DNA sequence: TGTGCCAGCAGCCAGGCCGATGTCTACGAGCAGTACTTC. It specifies CASSQADVYEQYF.

V usage is TRBV6-2 or TRBV6-3 and J usage is TRBJ1-6; D unresolved. From germline, CDR1 is MNHEY and CDR2 SVGEGT. The V gene lost 0 bases and the J gene lost 1 base, with 7 bases spanning the gap. The CDR3 runs 16 residues. CDR3 loop: CASSYSPGSYNSPLHF. CDR3 nucleotide sequence: TGTGCCAGCAGTTACTCCCCGGGGTCCTATAATTCACCCCTCCACTTT.

This chain joins TRBV19 and TRBJ2-7; 7 nucleotides agree with TRBD1. Germline V lookup: CDR1 LNHDA, CDR2 SQIVND (reference sequence). J gave up 3 bases and V 7 bases, and 12 bases lay outside the gene matches. The CDR3 is made up of 15 amino acids. The CDR3 protein is CASTPTIGTVYEQYF. DNA for the CDR3: TGTGCCAGTACCCCGACCATCGGGACAGTCTACGAGCAGTACTTC.

The chain carries TRBV15 and TRBJ2-7, with D possibly being TRBD2 (6 bases). V gave up 5 bases and J gave up 6 bases, with 20 bases separating them. The CDR3 extends over 15 amino acids. Per the germline V gene, CDR1 is LNHNV and CDR2 is YYDKDF (reference sequence). The CDR3 spells CATSPPGVARFEQYF. In DNA, the CDR3 is TGTGCCACCAGCCCCCCGGGAGTCGCGCGCTTCGAGCAGTACTTC.

V and J are TRBV7-9 and TRBJ2-2; no reliable D call. Germline loops: CDR1 SEHNR, CDR2 FQNEAQ (reference sequence). V was pared by 1 base and J by 5 bases, with 8 bases between. The CDR3 extends over 14 amino acids. CDR3 in amino acids: CASSLGGLTGELFF. The CDR3 DNA follows: TGTGCCAGCAGCTTAGGCGGCCTAACCGGGGAGCTGTTTTTT.

The chain recombines TRBV5-1 with TRBJ2-1, with TRBD1 identical over 7 bases. V was clipped by 4 bases and J by 1 base; unmatched bases: 5. Germline V gene lookup returns CDR1 SGHRS and CDR2 YFSETQ. This CDR3 contains 15 residues. The CDR3: CASSLGQSSYNEQFF. The CDR3 DNA follows: TGCGCCAGCAGCCTGGGACAGTCTTCCTACAATGAGCAGTTCTTC.

The gene calls are TRBV3-1 (or the pseudogene TRBV3-2) and TRBJ1-1; D might be TRBD1 (6 bases). CDR1 and CDR2 from the germline V gene are LGHDT and YNNKEL (reference sequence). Trimming left V 1 base short and J 4 bases short, with 7 bases between. The CDR3 covers 13 residues. As DNA, the CDR3 is TGTGCCAGCAGCCAAGGAGGGGGCACTGAAGCTTTCTTT. Protein: CASSQGGGTEAFF.

The chain links TRBV9 to TRBJ1-1, with a weak D call TRBD1 (5 bases). V was pared by 4 bases and J by 3 bases, with 13 bases between. The CDR3 totals 14 residues. CDR1 is SGDLS and CDR2 is YYNGEE in the germline V gene. The CDR3: CASSSWGDDTEAFF. The CDR3 nucleotides are TGTGCCAGCAGCTCTTGGGGGGACGACACTGAAGCTTTCTTT.

J is TRBJ2-4 and V is TRBV6-5; 8 bases line up with TRBD2. The CDR3 runs to 11 residues. CDR1 is MNHEY and CDR2 is SVGAGI in the germline V gene. The trim removed 11 bases at V and 8 bases at J, leaving 5 bases unmatched. The CDR3, as DNA: TGTGCCTCCCGGGGGGGGGACATTCAGTACTTC. Protein product: CASRGGDIQYF.

This clone has a handful of counts. The rearrangement uses TRBV5-6 and TRBJ2-1, with 9 nucleotides matching TRBD2. Germline CDR1 is SGHDT and CDR2 is YYEEEE. This CDR3 has 15 amino acids. V shed 5 bases, J shed 5 bases, and the junction held 8 bases outside the gene matches. This CDR3 reads CASSQVAGAHNEQFF. The DNA of the CDR3 is TGTGCCAGCAGTCAGGTAGCGGGGGCCCACAATGAGCAGTTCTTC. Full variable domain (missing parts from reference TRBV5-6 and TRBJ2-1): DAGVTQSPTHLIKTRGQQVTLRCSPKSGHDTVSWYQQALGQGPQFIFQYYEEEERQRGNFPDRFSGHQFPNYSSELNVNALLLGDSALYLCASSQVAGAHNEQFFGPGTRLTVL.

The chain has TRBV5-6 and TRBJ2-1; a weak D match, TRBD1 (6 bases). This CDR3 is built from 14 residues. Germline loops: CDR1 SGHDT, CDR2 YYEEEE. The V end lost 6 bases, the J end lost 3 bases, and 13 bases lay between the germline ends. The CDR3 is CASISPGHYNEQFF. The DNA of the CDR3 is TGTGCCAGCATCTCTCCGGGACACTACAATGAGCAGTTCTTC.

The gene calls are TRBV25-1 and TRBJ2-5, with D possibly being TRBD1 (5 bases). CDR3 length: 11 amino acids. The germline CDR1 and CDR2 sequences are MGHDK and SYGVNS. The CDR3 spells CASGRGETQYF. CDR3 DNA: TGTGCGTCAGGGCGTGGAGAGACCCAGTACTTC.

The rearrangement joins TRBV5-1 to TRBJ1-1; 7 nucleotides align to TRBD1. The germline V gene encodes CDR1 SGHRS and CDR2 YFSETQ. V lost 3 bases and J lost 2; bases outside the gene matches: 4. There are 14 residues in the CDR3. Written as DNA, the CDR3 is TGCGCCAGCAGCTCGGGGACAGAAAACACTGAAGCTTTCTTT. Its protein product is CASSSGTENTEAFF.

This rearrangement joins TRBV15 to TRBJ2-6, with TRBD1 identical over 9 bases. V lost 0 bases to trimming and J lost 2 bases; unmatched junction nucleotides: 11. The CDR3 runs to 20 residues. Per germline, CDR1 LNHNV and CDR2 YYDKDF (reference sequence). CDR3 sequence: CATSREALGTGSAGANVLTF. The CDR3 DNA reads as TGTGCCACCAGCAGAGAGGCCCTAGGGACAGGGTCTGCTGGGGCCAACGTCCTGACTTTC.

The chain uses TRBV5-1 and TRBJ1-4; 7 bases map to TRBD1. Germline lookup yields CDR1 SGHRS and CDR2 YFSETQ. The CDR3 loop spans 14 amino acids. J gave up 8 bases and V 4 bases, and 8 bases lay outside the gene matches. The CDR3 DNA sequence: TGCGCCAGCAGCCCAGGGGACAGTAGAGAAAAACTGTTTTTT. Translated, it gives CASSPGDSREKLFF. Variable domain in full (rest from reference TRBV5-1 and TRBJ1-4): KAGVTQTPRYLIKTRGQQVTLSCSPISGHRSVSWYQQTPGQGLQFLFEYFSETQRNKGNFPGRFSGRQFSNSRSEMNVSTLELGDSALYLCASSPGDSREKLFFGSGTQLSVL.